This T cell receptor beta chain came from a study of blood T cell repertoires in COVID-19 (dated by TCRdb to the early 2020s). Some background on the complete study: Collaborator samples came from the United States, Italy and Spain and covered acute and convalescent phases of COVID-19. The material from the prospective study consisted of cDNA or gDNA derived from T cells, B-cell-depleted T cells, or PBMCs. Deeply sampled blood TCRbeta repertoires from subjects exposed to, actively infected with, or recovered from COVID-19 were included in the dataset. The repertoires were released in a freely available public database intended as a resource for research on the immune response to SARS-CoV-2. The samples were drawn from two sources: the first 160 participants of the ongoing ImmuneRACE study, and over 950 subjects contributed by 6 global collaborators. A de-identified subject ID, COVID-19 status, age in years and sex were almost always included in the sample metadata. Where available, HLA class I and class II types were obtained from metadata supplied by the sample provider rather than from assay-based typing. Study-wide findings and limitations: Clinical and demographic metadata were provided uncurated, with the amount varying by source and participant.

Whole blood was collected in K2EDTA tubes by collaborating institutions according to the institutions' own protocols. For TCRbeta analysis, collaborator samples were shipped as frozen whole blood, as isolated PBMCs, or as DNA extracted from either sample type. The immunoSEQ Assay, a bias-controlled multiplex PCR, was used to amplify TCRbeta CDR3 regions from genomic DNA. The source study handled its data this way. Within the assay, amplification of reference gene primers was used to estimate how many nucleated cells each sample contained. Sequence reads were collapsed and filtered to measure the absolute abundance of every unique TCRbeta CDR3 rearrangement. For each sample, productive Simpson clonality was calculated as the square root of Simpson's diversity index over productive rearrangements. Imported from immuneACCESS, the table was reduced by TCRdb to in-frame sequences with V and J called. These copies leave out some clones; in studies compared against another copy, an unresolved V gene accounts for under half, and the cause of the remainder is not known. The DNA gave D and trimming, while V, J and clone size come from that table. The sample table records about 36,000 clones; just under 85% of these occur just once. The biggest ten clones account for around 14% of the sample.

CDR1 and CDR2, per the germline V gene, are SGHVS and FNYEAQ. The CDR3 numbers 13 residues from cysteine through phenylalanine. In the case of this clone: It has no known antigen specificity. The limits of the CDR3 on the DNA are not certain, so only TCRdb's listed CDR3 is given.

Here the chain combines TRBV7-6 and TRBJ2-5; TRBD2, the table's D call, lacks a check against the DNA. Sequenced input: peripheral blood. The origin of this receptor is a human donor in a cohort sampled during active COVID-19. CDR3 reads: CASSFGPGETQYF.